In its sample, the clone carrying this T cell receptor (beta chain) was seen once. Antigen specificity is unknown. This sample is part of a study of shared clonotypes between healthy human individuals. Turning to the study itself: The plates for each donor numbered three CD4 naive, three CD4 memory, two CD8 naive and one CD8 memory.

Germline CDR1 is SGHDT and CDR2 is YYEEEE. V shed 6 bases, J shed 6 bases, and the junction held 5 bases outside the gene matches. CDR3 length: 14 residues. Overall study findings and caveats: Non-shared clonotypes had lower generation probabilities than clonotypes shared by all four sorted-subset donors. Among donors, sharing of clonotypes was expected to be affected by sequencing depth.

Clones were read by immunoSEQ multiplex PCR, and TCRdb kept only the in-frame ones, dropping some. The repertoire has roughly 720,000 clones, about 90% of them found once; the top ten carry 34%. Sequencing used memory CD8+ T cells from PBMCs. Subset given: CD45RO+ cells pooled with CCR7-negative TemRA cells. The chain joins TRBV5-6 to TRBJ2-2, with TRBD2 matching 10 bases. This sequence was found in a man aged 18 to 30 in good health. Some clones in this sample may be carry-over from other donors' samples. CDR3 amino acids: CASNLAGVPGELFF. The DNA for the CDR3 is TGTGCCAGCAACCTAGCGGGAGTGCCCGGGGAGCTGTTTTTT.